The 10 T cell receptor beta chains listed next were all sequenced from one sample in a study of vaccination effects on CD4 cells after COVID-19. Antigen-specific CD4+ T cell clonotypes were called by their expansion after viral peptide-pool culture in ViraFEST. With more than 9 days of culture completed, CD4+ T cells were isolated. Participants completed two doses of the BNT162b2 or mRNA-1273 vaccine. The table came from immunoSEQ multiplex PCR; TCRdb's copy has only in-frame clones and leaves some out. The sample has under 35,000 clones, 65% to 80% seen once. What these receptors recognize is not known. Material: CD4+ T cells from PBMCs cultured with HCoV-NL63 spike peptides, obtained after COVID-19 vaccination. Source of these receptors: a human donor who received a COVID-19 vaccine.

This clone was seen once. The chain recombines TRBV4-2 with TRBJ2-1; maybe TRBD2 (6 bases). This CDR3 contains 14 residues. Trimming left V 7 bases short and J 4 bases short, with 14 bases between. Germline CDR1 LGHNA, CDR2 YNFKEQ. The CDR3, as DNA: TGTGCCAGCACCTCCTCGGGGGAATACAATGAGCAGTTCTTC. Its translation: CASTSSGEYNEQFF.

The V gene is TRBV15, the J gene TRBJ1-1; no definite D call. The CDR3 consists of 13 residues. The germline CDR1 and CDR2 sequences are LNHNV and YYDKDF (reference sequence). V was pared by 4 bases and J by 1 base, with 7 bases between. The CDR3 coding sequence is TGTGCCACCAGCACGGGCGAGAACACTGAAGCTTTCTTT. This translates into CATSTGENTEAFF.

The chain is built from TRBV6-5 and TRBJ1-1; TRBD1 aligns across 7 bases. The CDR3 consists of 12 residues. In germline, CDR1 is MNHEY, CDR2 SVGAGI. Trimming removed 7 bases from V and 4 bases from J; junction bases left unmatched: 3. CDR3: CASKAGGTEAFF. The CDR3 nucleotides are TGTGCCAGCAAGGCAGGGGGCACTGAAGCTTTCTTT.

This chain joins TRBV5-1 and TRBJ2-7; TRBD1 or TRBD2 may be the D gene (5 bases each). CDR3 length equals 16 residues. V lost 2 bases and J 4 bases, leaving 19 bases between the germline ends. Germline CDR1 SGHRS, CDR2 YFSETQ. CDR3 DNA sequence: TGCGCCAGCAGCTTCGTCGGGGCTAGGACTCAATACGAGCAGTACTTC. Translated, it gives CASSFVGARTQYEQYF.

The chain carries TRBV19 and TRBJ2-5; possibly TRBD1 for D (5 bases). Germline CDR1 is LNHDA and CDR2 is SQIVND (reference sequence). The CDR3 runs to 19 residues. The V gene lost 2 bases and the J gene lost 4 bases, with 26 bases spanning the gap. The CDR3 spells CASSISNKITGYPRETQYF. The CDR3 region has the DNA TGTGCCAGTAGTATATCGAACAAGATCACAGGTTACCCCCGAGAGACCCAGTACTTC.

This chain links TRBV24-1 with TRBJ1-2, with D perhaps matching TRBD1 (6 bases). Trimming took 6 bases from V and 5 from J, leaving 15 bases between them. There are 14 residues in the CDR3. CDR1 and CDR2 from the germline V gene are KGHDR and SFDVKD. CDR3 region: CATSTLGQSYGYTF. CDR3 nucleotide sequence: TGTGCCACCAGTACCCTTGGACAGTCTTATGGCTACACCTTC.

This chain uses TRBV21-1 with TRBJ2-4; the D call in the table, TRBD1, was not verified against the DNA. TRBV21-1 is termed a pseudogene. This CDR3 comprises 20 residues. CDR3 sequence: CASSKPRTGFIQIAKNIQYF. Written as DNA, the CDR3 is TGTGCCAGCAGCAAACCCAGGACAGGGTTCATCCAGATAGCCAAAAACATTCAGTACTTC.

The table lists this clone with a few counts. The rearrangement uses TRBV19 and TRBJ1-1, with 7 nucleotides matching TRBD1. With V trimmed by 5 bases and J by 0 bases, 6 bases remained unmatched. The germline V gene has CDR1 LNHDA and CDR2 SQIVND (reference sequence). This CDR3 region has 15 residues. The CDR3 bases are TGTGCCAGTAGTCCCGCGGACAGGTTGAACACTGAAGCTTTCTTT. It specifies CASSPADRLNTEAFF. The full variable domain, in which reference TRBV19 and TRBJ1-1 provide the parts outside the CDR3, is DGGITQSPKYLFRKEGQNVTLSCEQNLNHDAMYWYRQDPGQGLRLIYYSQIVNDFQKGDIAEGYSVSREKKESFPLTVTSAQKNPTAFYLCASSPADRLNTEAFFGQGTRLTVV.

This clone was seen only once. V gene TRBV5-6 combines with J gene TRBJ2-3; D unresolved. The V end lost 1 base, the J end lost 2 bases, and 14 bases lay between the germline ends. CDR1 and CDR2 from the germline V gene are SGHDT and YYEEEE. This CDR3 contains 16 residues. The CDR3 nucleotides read TGTGCCAGCAGCTTGAGATATGACACAATCACAGATACGCAGTATTTT. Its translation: CASSLRYDTITDTQYF.

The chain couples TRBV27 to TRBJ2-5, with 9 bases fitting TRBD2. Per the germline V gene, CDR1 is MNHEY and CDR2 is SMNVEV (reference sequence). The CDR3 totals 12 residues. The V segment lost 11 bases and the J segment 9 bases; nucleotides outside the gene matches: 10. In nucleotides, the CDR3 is TGTGCCGGCGGGGGGGATCCCGGGGCCCAGTACTTC. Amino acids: CAGGGDPGAQYF.